This T cell receptor (beta chain) stems from a study of identifying expanded T cells in peripheral blood. The repertoire was sequenced with immunoSEQ multiplex PCR; TCRdb's copy has only in-frame clones and lacks some. The repertoire consists of about 86,000 clones, with roughly 85% occurring once and the leading ten covering approximately 4.5%. Trimming removed 3 bases from V and 6 bases from J; junction bases left unmatched: 5. Germline V gives CDR1 LNHNV, CDR2 YYDKDF (reference sequence). The CDR3 contains 14 residues. The material sequenced was blood. The receptor comes from a person between 18 and 75 years old in good health. The rearrangement links TRBV15 to TRBJ1-2; 9 positions match TRBD1. CDR3 bases: TGTGCCACCAGCAGCCGGACAGGGGCCCATGGCTACACCTTC. Translation: CATSSRTGAHGYTF.